This T cell receptor beta chain was profiled in a study of patients and donors after allogeneic stem cell transplantation. V shed 7 bases and J shed 4 bases, with 10 bases lying between them. Germline CDR1 and CDR2: SQVTM and ANQGSEA. The CDR3 runs to 11 residues. Using its own MiXCR run on the RT-PCR reads, TCRdb lists one record per CDR3 protein. This table holds some 20,000 distinct CDR3 sequences, around 29% found once. Sequenced material: blood, either unsorted or a sorted T cell fraction (not recorded which). The source is a human donor who was either an allogeneic HSCT recipient or a stem cell or donor lymphocyte infusion donor (not recorded which). It is not recorded whose cells these are; they may come from a transplant donor. The genes are TRBV29-1 and TRBJ1-2; D unresolved. The CDR3 protein is CSAALGYGYTF. CDR3 in DNA: TGCAGCGCCGCGCTGGGCTATGGCTACACCTTC. The full variable domain, with the rest looked up from reference TRBV29-1 and TRBJ1-2, is SAVISQKPSRDICQRGTSLTIQCQVDSQVTMMFWYRQQPGQSLTLIATANQGSEATYESGFVIDKFPISRPNLTFSTLTVSNMSPEDSSIYLCSAALGYGYTFGSGTRLTVV.